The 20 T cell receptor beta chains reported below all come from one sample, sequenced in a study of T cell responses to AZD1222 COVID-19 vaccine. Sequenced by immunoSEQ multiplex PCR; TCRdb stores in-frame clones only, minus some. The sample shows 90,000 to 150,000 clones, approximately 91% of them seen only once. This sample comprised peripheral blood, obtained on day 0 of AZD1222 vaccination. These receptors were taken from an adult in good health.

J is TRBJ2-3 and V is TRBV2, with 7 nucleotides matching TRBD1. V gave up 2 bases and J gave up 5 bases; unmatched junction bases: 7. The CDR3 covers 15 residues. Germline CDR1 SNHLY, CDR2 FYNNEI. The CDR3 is CASSERGRLRDTQYF. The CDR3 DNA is TGTGCCAGCAGTGAAAGGGGGCGATTGAGAGATACGCAGTATTTT.

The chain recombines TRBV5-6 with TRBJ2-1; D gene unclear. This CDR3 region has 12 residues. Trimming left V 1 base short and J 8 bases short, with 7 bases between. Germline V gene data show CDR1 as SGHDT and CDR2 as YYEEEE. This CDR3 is CASSLWVDEQFF. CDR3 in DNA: TGTGCCAGCAGCTTGTGGGTGGATGAGCAGTTCTTC.

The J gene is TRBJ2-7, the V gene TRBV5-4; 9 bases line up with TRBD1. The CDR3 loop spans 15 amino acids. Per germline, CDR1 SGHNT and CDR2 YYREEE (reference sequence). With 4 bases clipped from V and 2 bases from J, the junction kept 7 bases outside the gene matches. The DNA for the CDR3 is TGTGCCAGCAGCCTGCCGGGACAGGGTACCTACGAGCAGTACTTC. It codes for CASSLPGQGTYEQYF.

The CDR3 DNA reads as TGTGCCAGCTCACCAAGAGGGGCCACTAGCACAGATACGCAGTATTTT. Protein product: CASSPRGATSTDTQYF. J is TRBJ2-3 and V is TRBV18; D tentatively reads TRBD1 or TRBD2 (5 bases each). The CDR3 totals 16 residues. Deletions cut 2 bases from V and 0 bases from J, with 12 bases between. CDR1 KGHSH and CDR2 LQKENI come from the germline V gene.

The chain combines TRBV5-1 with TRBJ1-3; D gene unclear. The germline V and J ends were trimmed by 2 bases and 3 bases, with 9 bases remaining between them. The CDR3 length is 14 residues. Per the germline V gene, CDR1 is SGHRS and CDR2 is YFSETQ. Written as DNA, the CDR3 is TGCGCCAGCAGCTTAGCCGGAGTTGGAAACACCATATATTTT. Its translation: CASSLAGVGNTIYF.

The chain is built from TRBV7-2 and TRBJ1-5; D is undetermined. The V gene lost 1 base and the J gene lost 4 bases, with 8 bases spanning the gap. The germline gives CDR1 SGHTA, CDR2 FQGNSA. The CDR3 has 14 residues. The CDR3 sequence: CASSLGPQNQPQHF. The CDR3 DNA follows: TGTGCCAGCAGCTTAGGCCCCCAGAATCAGCCCCAGCATTTT.

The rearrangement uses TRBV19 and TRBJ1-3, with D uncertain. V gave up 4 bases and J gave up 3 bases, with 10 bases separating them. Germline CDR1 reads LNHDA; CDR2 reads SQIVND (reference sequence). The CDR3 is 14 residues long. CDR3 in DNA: TGTGCCAGTAGTAATCGGGAGATTGGAAACACCATATATTTT. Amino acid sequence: CASSNREIGNTIYF.

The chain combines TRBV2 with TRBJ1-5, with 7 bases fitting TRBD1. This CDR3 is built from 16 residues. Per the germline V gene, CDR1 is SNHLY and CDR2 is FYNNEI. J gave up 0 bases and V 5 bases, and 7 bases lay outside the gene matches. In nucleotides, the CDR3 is TGTGCCAGCAGTAGAAGACAGGGCGATAGCAATCAGCCCCAGCATTTT. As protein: CASSRRQGDSNQPQHF.

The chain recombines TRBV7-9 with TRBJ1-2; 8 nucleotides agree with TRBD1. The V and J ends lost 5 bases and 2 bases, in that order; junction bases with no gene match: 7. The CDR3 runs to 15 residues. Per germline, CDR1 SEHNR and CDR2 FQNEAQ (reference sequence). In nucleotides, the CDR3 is TGTGCCAGCAGCCCAAGGACAGGGCAGAACTATGGCTACACCTTC. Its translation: CASSPRTGQNYGYTF.

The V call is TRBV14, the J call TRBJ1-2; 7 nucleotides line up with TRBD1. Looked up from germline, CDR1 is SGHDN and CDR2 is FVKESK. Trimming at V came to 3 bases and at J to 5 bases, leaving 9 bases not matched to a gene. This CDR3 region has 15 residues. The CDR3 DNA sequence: TGTGCCAGCAGCCACCTCGGACAGGCTCCTTATGGCTACACCTTC. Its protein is CASSHLGQAPYGYTF.

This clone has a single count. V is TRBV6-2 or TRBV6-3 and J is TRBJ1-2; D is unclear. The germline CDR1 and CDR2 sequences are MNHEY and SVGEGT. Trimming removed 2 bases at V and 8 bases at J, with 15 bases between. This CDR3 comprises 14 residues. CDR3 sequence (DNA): TGTGCCAGCAGTTACGCAGTTTTCCTTCGGGGCTACACCTTC. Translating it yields CASSYAVFLRGYTF.

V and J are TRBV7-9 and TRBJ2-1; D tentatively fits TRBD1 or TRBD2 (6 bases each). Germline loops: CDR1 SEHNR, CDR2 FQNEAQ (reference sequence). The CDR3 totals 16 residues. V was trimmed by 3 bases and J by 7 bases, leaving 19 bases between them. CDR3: CASSLVVLGGGNEQFF. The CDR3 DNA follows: TGTGCCAGCAGCTTGGTTGTGCTGGGGGGCGGAAATGAGCAGTTCTTC. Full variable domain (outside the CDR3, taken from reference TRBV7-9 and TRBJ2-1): DTGVSQNPRHKITKRGQNVTFRCDPISEHNRLYWYRQTLGQGPEFLTYFQNEAQLEKSRLLSDRFSAERPKGSFSTLEIQRTEQGDSAMYLCASSLVVLGGGNEQFFGPGTRLTVL.

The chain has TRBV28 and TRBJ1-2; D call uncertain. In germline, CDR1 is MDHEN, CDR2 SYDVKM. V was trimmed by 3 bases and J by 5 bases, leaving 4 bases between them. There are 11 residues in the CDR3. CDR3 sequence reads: CASSFLYGYTF. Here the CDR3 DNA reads TGTGCCAGCAGTTTTCTTTATGGCTACACCTTC.

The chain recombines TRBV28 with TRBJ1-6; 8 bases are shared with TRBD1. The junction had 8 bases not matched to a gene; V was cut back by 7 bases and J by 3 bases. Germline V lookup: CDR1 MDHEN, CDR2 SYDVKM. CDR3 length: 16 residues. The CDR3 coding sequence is TGTGCCAGCATCCTGGGACAGGCGCTCTATAATTCACCCCTCCACTTT. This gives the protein CASILGQALYNSPLHF.

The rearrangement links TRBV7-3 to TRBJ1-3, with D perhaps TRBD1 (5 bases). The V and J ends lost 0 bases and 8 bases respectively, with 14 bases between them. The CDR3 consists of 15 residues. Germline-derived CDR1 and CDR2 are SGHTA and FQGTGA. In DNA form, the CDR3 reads TGTGCCAGCAGCTTAACGGGCGGACTAGGGGACACCATATATTTT. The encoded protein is CASSLTGGLGDTIYF.

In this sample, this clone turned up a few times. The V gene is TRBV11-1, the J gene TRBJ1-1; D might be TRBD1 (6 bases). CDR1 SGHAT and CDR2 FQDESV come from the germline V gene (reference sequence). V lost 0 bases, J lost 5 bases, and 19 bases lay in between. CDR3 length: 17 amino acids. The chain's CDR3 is CASSLAGGRFGGTEAFF. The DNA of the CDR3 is TGTGCCAGCAGCTTAGCGGGGGGCAGGTTCGGAGGGACTGAAGCTTTCTTT.

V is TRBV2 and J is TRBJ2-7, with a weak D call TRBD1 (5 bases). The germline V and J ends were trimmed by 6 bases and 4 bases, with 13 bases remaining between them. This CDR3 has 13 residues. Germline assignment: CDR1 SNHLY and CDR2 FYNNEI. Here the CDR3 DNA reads TGTGCCAGCAGCAACCAGGGCTCGTACGAGCAGTACTTC. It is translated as CASSNQGSYEQYF.

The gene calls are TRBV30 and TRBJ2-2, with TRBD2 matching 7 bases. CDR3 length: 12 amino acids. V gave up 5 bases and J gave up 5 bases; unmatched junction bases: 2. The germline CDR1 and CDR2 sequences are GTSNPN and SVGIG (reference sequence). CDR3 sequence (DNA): TGTGCCTGGCGGCGGGAGACCGGGGAGCTGTTTTTT. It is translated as CAWRRETGELFF. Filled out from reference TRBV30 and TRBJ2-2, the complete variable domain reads SQTIHQWPATLVQPVGSPLSLECTVEGTSNPNLYWYRQAAGRGLQLLFYSVGIGQISSEVPQNLSASRPQDRQFILSSKKLLLSDSGFYLCAWRRETGELFFGEGSRLTVL.

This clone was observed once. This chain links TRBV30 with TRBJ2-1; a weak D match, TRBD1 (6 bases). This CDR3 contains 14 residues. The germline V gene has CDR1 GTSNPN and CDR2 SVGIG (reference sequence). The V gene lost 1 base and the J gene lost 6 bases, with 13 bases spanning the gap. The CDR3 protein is CAWSGQVLRNEQFF. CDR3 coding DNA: TGTGCCTGGAGTGGACAGGTACTTCGCAATGAGCAGTTCTTC.

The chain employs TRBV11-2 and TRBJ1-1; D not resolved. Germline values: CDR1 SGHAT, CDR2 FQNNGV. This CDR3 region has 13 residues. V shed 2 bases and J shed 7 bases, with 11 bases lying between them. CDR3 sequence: CASSLSSGSEAFF. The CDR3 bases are TGTGCCAGCAGCTTATCCTCAGGCAGTGAAGCTTTCTTT.